The sample holds many counts of the clone carrying this T cell receptor (beta chain). What it binds is not known. The sample is drawn from a study of metastatic and nonmetastatic thyroid tumors. Study context: Samples came from malignant and benign thyroid patients, and repertoires were compared across blood and tumor or nodule tissue.

General observations from the study: The reported finding was significantly higher TCR beta diversity in malignant thyroid tumors relative to benign nodules, in blood and tumor.

MiXCR reprocessed the PCR reads for TCRdb. Here the sample spans approximately 31,000 clones, under 25% being singletons. Thyroid surgery took place with no prior treatment in any patient. The CDR3 contains 15 residues. Trimming left V 0 bases short and J 0 bases short, with 10 bases between. Germline CDR1 is SGHNT and CDR2 is YYREEE (reference sequence). The chain is built from TRBV5-4 and TRBJ2-7; no reliable D call. Sequenced: blood. The receptor was isolated from a female donor with papillary thyroid cancer or a benign thyroid nodule (not recorded which). Some clones in this sample may be carry-over from other donors' samples. The CDR3 reads CASSLAGGSSYEQYF. DNA of the CDR3: TGTGCCAGCAGCTTGGCCGGCGGCAGCTCCTACGAGCAGTACTTC.